This TCR beta chain comes out of a study of cytomegalovirus exposure and HLA in healthy donors. Study information: Tens of millions of unique TCR sequences came from HLA-typed donors in an early release.

The germline CDR1 and CDR2 sequences are GTSNPN and SVGIG (reference sequence). The V and J ends lost 2 bases and 5 bases respectively, with 10 bases between them. The CDR3 loop spans 12 amino acids. The study ran its PCR with 60 Vbeta and 13 Jbeta primers. Measured with immunoSEQ multiplex PCR; TCRdb has only the in-frame clones, and not every one. The sample has approximately 150,000 clones, about four fifths seen once; the top ten hold under 7.5%. The study, taken as a whole, reports: Published work reported that the classifier diagnosed cytomegalovirus status with high specificity and sensitivity. Clonal expansion was found to be greater in HLA-associated TCR beta chains than in equally common others in a later analysis.

Turning to this clone: Antigen: not known.

The TCR comes from a man aged 25-45 years in good health and CMV-seropositive. The chain uses TRBV30 and TRBJ2-7, with D maybe TRBD2 (6 bases). Source material: PBMCs. CDR3 nucleotide sequence: TGTGCCTGGAGTCCGGGAGAGGACGAGCAGTACTTC. Protein product: CAWSPGEDEQYF.